Presented here are 6 T cell receptor beta chains from one specimen sequenced in a study of technical replicates of blood from a few donors. Repertoires were generated with immunoSEQ multiplex PCR, while TCRdb's copy carries only in-frame clones and drops some. This table holds 75,000 to 90,000 clones, about 92% found once. The sequencing input was T cells isolated from PBMCs. These receptors all stem from a human donor in good health.

The chain recombines TRBV9 with TRBJ1-3, with D maybe TRBD1 (6 bases). The CDR3 has 14 residues. Germline CDR1 SGDLS, CDR2 YYNGEE. Between the trimmed V and J ends, which lost 4 bases and 3 bases, there was a span of 11 bases. The CDR3 DNA is TGTGCCAGCAGCCAAGGACAGCTTGGAAACACCATATATTTT. It is translated as CASSQGQLGNTIYF.

The count of this clone is one. The chain couples TRBV9 to TRBJ2-5; D not certain. V gave up 0 bases and J gave up 7 bases, with 10 bases separating them. Germline V lookup: CDR1 SGDLS, CDR2 YYNGEE. The CDR3 is 13 amino acids. The CDR3 region is CASSVDPTGTQYF. CDR3 coding DNA: TGTGCCAGCAGCGTAGACCCTACGGGGACCCAGTACTTC.

This CDR3 is CASALQGTGANVLTF. CDR3 coding DNA: TGTGCCAGCGCACTACAGGGGACTGGGGCCAACGTCCTGACTTTC. The chain is built from TRBV7-2 and TRBJ2-6; 7 bases are a match to TRBD1. The V and J ends lost 8 bases and 2 bases, in that order; junction bases with no gene match: 6. The CDR3 is 15 residues long. Per germline, CDR1 SGHTA and CDR2 FQGNSA.

The chain recombines TRBV13 with TRBJ2-5, with D possibly matching TRBD2 (6 bases). The CDR3 runs to 13 residues. With 4 bases removed from V and 5 bases from J, the gap between germline ends came to 11 bases. Germline V lookup: CDR1 PRHDT, CDR2 FYEKMQ (reference sequence). The CDR3 is CASSWGLSETQYF. Written as DNA, the CDR3 is TGTGCCAGCAGCTGGGGACTGAGCGAGACCCAGTACTTC.

This clone was picked up one time. The chain carries TRBV28 and TRBJ2-7, with 8 positions matching TRBD1. Germline assignment: CDR1 MDHEN and CDR2 SYDVKM. This CDR3 is 15 amino acids long. The V and J ends lost 1 base and 2 bases, in that order; junction bases with no gene match: 4. CDR3: CASSLLIQGAYEQYF. CDR3 in DNA: TGTGCCAGCAGTTTATTGATACAGGGGGCCTACGAGCAGTACTTC.

The chain links TRBV6-6 to TRBJ2-7; 8 bases agree with TRBD1. This CDR3 is 11 amino acids long. V shed 8 bases and J 4 bases; nucleotides not matched to a gene: 1. In germline, CDR1 is MNHNY, CDR2 SVGAGI (reference sequence). CDR3 DNA: TGTGCCAGCCAGGGGGCATACGAGCAGTACTTC. Encoded protein: CASQGAYEQYF.